These 25 T cell receptor beta chains were sequenced from one sample in a study of cytomegalovirus exposure and HLA in healthy donors. Primers for the PCR totalled 60 Vbeta and 13 Jbeta. Libraries were prepared by immunoSEQ multiplex PCR; TCRdb keeps only in-frame clonotypes and omits some of them. The sample includes around 170,000 clones, 77% seen only once; the top ten take 1.4%. The sample comprised PBMCs. The receptors originated from a man between 18 and 35 years old in good health and CMV-seronegative.

The CDR3 DNA follows: TGCAGCGTTTCTTTAGGGGGCAGCTACGAGCAGTACTTC. Protein sequence: CSVSLGGSYEQYF. V and J are TRBV29-1 and TRBJ2-7; 7 bases fit TRBD1. The CDR3 has 13 amino acids. The germline V gene has CDR1 SQVTM and CDR2 ANQGSEA. V trimming: 5 bases; J trimming: 3 bases; junction bases outside the gene matches: 7.

The V gene is TRBV7-2, the J gene TRBJ1-1; D gene ambiguous. Germline-derived CDR1 and CDR2 are SGHTA and FQGNSA. The CDR3 spans 12 residues. Trimming removed 2 bases from V and 5 bases from J, with 6 bases in between. CDR3 residues: CASSLPLTEAFF. DNA for the CDR3: TGTGCCAGCAGCTTACCCCTGACTGAAGCTTTCTTT.

This clone was seen once. The V gene is TRBV10-3, the J gene TRBJ2-1, with 9 bases aligning to TRBD2. This CDR3 is built from 17 residues. Germline lookup yields CDR1 ENHRY and CDR2 SYGVKD. The V segment lost 0 bases and the J segment 4 bases; nucleotides outside the gene matches: 7. DNA of the CDR3: TGTGCCATCAGTGAGTCTGGTAGCGGGAGCCTTTACAATGAGCAGTTCTTC. Encoded protein: CAISESGSGSLYNEQFF.

The CDR3 region has the DNA TGCGCCAGCAGCTTCGACAGACCCACCGGGGAGCTGTTTTTT. Its protein is CASSFDRPTGELFF. The chain has TRBV5-1 and TRBJ2-2, with D possibly matching TRBD1 (5 bases). The V gene's germline CDR1 is SGHRS and CDR2 YFSETQ. V gave up 2 bases and J gave up 4 bases, with 9 bases separating them. The CDR3 extends over 14 amino acids.

The V and J genes are TRBV6-5 and TRBJ1-5; tentatively, D is TRBD1 (5 bases). This CDR3 region has 13 residues. Per germline, CDR1 MNHEY and CDR2 SVGAGI. Trimming stripped 5 bases from V and 4 bases from J, with 9 bases between. CDR3 bases: TGTGCCAGCAGTGGACATGTTAATCAGCCCCAGCATTTT. Amino acid sequence: CASSGHVNQPQHF.

The V and J genes are TRBV19 and TRBJ2-7; weak D call: TRBD2 (5 bases). This CDR3 has 15 amino acids. Trimming took 3 bases from V and 6 from J, leaving 18 bases between them. CDR1 LNHDA and CDR2 SQIVND come from the germline V gene (reference sequence). CDR3 sequence reads: CASSIQEGLVGEQYF. The CDR3 DNA follows: TGTGCCAGTAGTATCCAAGAGGGCCTCGTGGGCGAGCAGTACTTC. Looking up the rest from reference TRBV19 and TRBJ2-7 gives the full variable domain: DGGITQSPKYLFRKEGQNVTLSCEQNLNHDAMYWYRQDPGQGLRLIYYSQIVNDFQKGDIAEGYSVSREKKESFPLTVTSAQKNPTAFYLCASSIQEGLVGEQYFGPGTRLTVT.

The chain couples TRBV7-8 to TRBJ2-7; 7 nucleotides align to TRBD2. The V segment lost 3 bases and the J segment 5 bases; nucleotides outside the gene matches: 19. The CDR3 length is 18 residues. Germline CDR1 SGHVS, CDR2 FQNEAQ. CDR3 residues: CASSLRGERGRALDEQYF. The CDR3 coding sequence is TGTGCCAGCAGCTTGCGCGGAGAGCGTGGGAGGGCCCTCGACGAGCAGTACTTC.

The chain links TRBV6-1 to TRBJ2-7, with 7 bases fitting TRBD2. Per germline, CDR1 MNHNS and CDR2 SASEGT. The CDR3 is made up of 15 amino acids. Trimming cost V 6 bases and J 0 bases; bases outside gene matches: 8. In nucleotides, the CDR3 is TGTGCCAGCAGGGCACCGGGACTAAGCTCCTACGAGCAGTACTTC. Its translation: CASRAPGLSSYEQYF.

The chain employs TRBV4-1 and TRBJ2-7; 8 bases match TRBD2. CDR1 and CDR2 from the germline V gene are MGHRA and YSYEKL. The CDR3 contains 15 residues. The ends lost 2 bases at V and 2 bases at J; junction bases unmatched: 5. The CDR3 protein is CASSQTSGDTYEQYF. CDR3 coding DNA: TGCGCCAGCAGCCAAACTAGCGGAGATACCTACGAGCAGTACTTC.

This chain uses TRBV7-2 with TRBJ2-1; perhaps TRBD2 as D (5 bases). The CDR3 is 13 amino acids. CDR1 SGHTA and CDR2 FQGNSA come from the germline V gene. With 1 base removed from V and 9 bases from J, the gap between germline ends came to 10 bases. In nucleotides, the CDR3 is TGTGCCAGCAGCTTAGTCCCTAGCACTGAGCAGTTCTTC. Translated: CASSLVPSTEQFF.

This clone was picked up many times. This chain's CDR3 is CSARVSYEQYF. The CDR3 coding sequence is TGCAGCGCCCGAGTATCCTACGAGCAGTACTTC. The chain joins TRBV29-1 to TRBJ2-7; D ambiguous. This CDR3 region has 11 residues. Trimming left V 7 bases short and J 1 base short, with 8 bases between. The V gene's germline CDR1 is SQVTM and CDR2 ANQGSEA.

As to this clone: The junction departs from germline at one end; a sequencing error may be responsible. The rearrangement uses TRBV5-4 and TRBJ2-1; a weak D match, TRBD2 (5 bases). CDR1 SGHNT and CDR2 YYREEE come from the germline V gene (reference sequence). The CDR3 extends over 16 amino acids. The CDR3 DNA reads TGTGCCAGCAGCCTTGGCGGGCTGAGCTCCTACAATGGGCAGTTCTTC. Translation gives CASSLGGLSSYNGQFF. The variable domain in full, with the rest retrieved from reference TRBV5-4 and TRBJ2-1, is ETGVTQSPTHLIKTRGQQVTLRCSSQSGHNTVSWYQQALGQGPQFIFQYYREEENGRGNFPPRFSGLQFPNYSSELNVNALELDDSALYLCASSLGGLSSYNGQFFGPGTRLTVL.

This clone has just a few counts. The chain recombines TRBV29-1 with TRBJ1-2; the match to TRBD1 covers 7 bases. The trim removed 0 bases at V and 8 bases at J, leaving 9 bases unmatched. This CDR3 contains 14 residues. Germline CDR1 and CDR2: SQVTM and ANQGSEA. In nucleotides, the CDR3 is TGCAGCGTTGAAGAAGGCGGCAGGGGGAACGGCTACACCTTC. The encoded protein is CSVEEGGRGNGYTF.

Only a few counts were recorded for this clone. The chain employs TRBV15 and TRBJ2-7, with D possibly being TRBD2 (5 bases). The V end lost 5 bases, the J end lost 1 base, and 6 bases lay between the germline ends. This CDR3 is 12 amino acids long. Germline loops: CDR1 LNHNV, CDR2 YYDKDF (reference sequence). The CDR3 nucleotides read TGTGCCACCAGCCCGGGGTCCTACGAGCAGTACTTC. Protein product: CATSPGSYEQYF. Together with reference TRBV15 and TRBJ2-7, the CDR3 gives the full variable domain: DAMVIQNPRYQVTQFGKPVTLSCSQTLNHNVMYWYQQKSSQAPKLLFHYYDKDFNNEADTPDNFQSRRPNTSFCFLDIRSPGLGDTAMYLCATSPGSYEQYFGPGTRLTVT.

On this clone itself: An end of the junction differs from the germline gene, which may be a read error. The rearrangement joins TRBV30 to TRBJ2-7; a possible D gene is TRBD2 (6 bases). Germline V gene data show CDR1 as GTSNPN and CDR2 as SVGIG (reference sequence). The CDR3 consists of 15 residues. This CDR3 is CAWSLGGKGSYEQHF. Written as DNA, the CDR3 is TGTGCCTGGAGTCTCGGAGGGAAGGGCTCCTACGAGCAGCACTTC.

The chain combines TRBV12-2 with TRBJ2-4; the table assigns TRBD2, which was not confirmed against the DNA. TRBV12-2 is a known pseudogene. The CDR3 covers 17 residues. The CDR3 loop reads CASRSNGTSGGFDIQYF. CDR3 in DNA: TGTGCAAGTCGCTCAAACGGGACTAGCGGGGGGTTTGACATTCAGTACTTC.

Turning to this clone: At the DNA level, this CDR3 is encoded by other sequences in the same sample as well. The chain recombines TRBV7-9 with TRBJ2-5, with 9 bases matching TRBD1. CDR1 and CDR2 from the germline V gene are SEHNR and FQNEAQ (reference sequence). J lost 5 bases, V lost 5 bases, and 6 bases had no gene match. The CDR3 is 14 residues long. The CDR3 DNA is TGTGCCAGCAGCCCGGGACAGGGTGGGGAGACCCAGTACTTC. It codes for CASSPGQGGETQYF.

There are a few counts of this clone. This chain links TRBV5-4 with TRBJ1-1; D call uncertain. The CDR3 loop spans 16 amino acids. Germline CDR1 SGHNT, CDR2 YYREEE (reference sequence). Trimming removed 0 bases from V and 0 bases from J, with 12 bases in between. Here the CDR3 DNA reads TGTGCCAGCAGCTTGGACAGTGAAGTCCTGAACACTGAAGCTTTCTTT. It yields the protein CASSLDSEVLNTEAFF.

The chain is built from TRBV27 and TRBJ2-5, with D possibly being TRBD1 (6 bases). The CDR3 totals 15 residues. The ends were cut back, 5 bases at V and 1 base at J, with 14 bases in the middle. Germline V CDR1 and CDR2: MNHEY, SMNVEV (reference sequence). CDR3 residues: CASSPPPGAQETQYF. The CDR3 DNA follows: TGTGCCAGCAGTCCACCCCCAGGGGCCCAAGAGACCCAGTACTTC.

This chain uses TRBV7-2 with TRBJ2-4; tentatively, D is TRBD2 (7 bases). CDR1 and CDR2 from the germline V gene are SGHTA and FQGNSA. The CDR3 covers 19 residues. Trimming took 4 bases from V and 2 from J, leaving 24 bases between them. CDR3 in amino acids: CASSSLGGFGGASKNIQYF. Here the CDR3 DNA reads TGTGCCAGCAGCTCCTTAGGGGGTTTTGGGGGGGCATCCAAAAACATTCAGTACTTC.

This clone was counted a few times. CDR3 bases: TGTGCCAGCTCACCAGGACAGGGGCTCTCTGAAGCTTTCTTT. Translated, it gives CASSPGQGLSEAFF. The V gene is TRBV18, the J gene TRBJ1-1; 9 bases are a match to TRBD1. This CDR3 is 14 amino acids long. From germline, CDR1 is KGHSH and CDR2 LQKENI. V was pared by 2 bases and J by 6 bases, with 4 bases of the junction left unmatched.

The chain uses TRBV30 and TRBJ1-2, with D unresolved. This CDR3 is built from 15 residues. V was pared by 0 bases and J by 8 bases, with 19 bases between. CDR1 GTSNPN and CDR2 SVGIG come from the germline V gene (reference sequence). CDR3 DNA sequence: TGTGCCTGGAGTGTAATCGCGGCGCAGAGGAACGGCTACACCTTC. Protein product: CAWSVIAAQRNGYTF.

This chain joins TRBV18 and TRBJ1-4; 7 nucleotides agree with TRBD1. The junction had 3 bases not matched to a gene; V was cut back by 1 base and J by 7 bases. Germline V gene sequence: CDR1 KGHSH, CDR2 LQKENI. CDR3 length equals 14 residues. CDR3 in DNA: TGTGCCAGCTCACCACAGGGGGCCGCTGAAAAACTGTTTTTT. Amino acid sequence: CASSPQGAAEKLFF.

The chain employs TRBV5-6 and TRBJ2-1, with 8 positions matching TRBD2. The V gene's germline CDR1 is SGHDT and CDR2 YYEEEE. Trimming cost V 3 bases and J 10 bases; bases outside gene matches: 9. CDR3 length: 14 residues. In nucleotides, the CDR3 is TGTGCCAGCAGCTCCCAACCGGGGGGGGACGAGCAGTTCTTC. Residues: CASSSQPGGDEQFF. The whole variable domain, filled in from reference TRBV5-6 and TRBJ2-1, reads DAGVTQSPTHLIKTRGQQVTLRCSPKSGHDTVSWYQQALGQGPQFIFQYYEEEERQRGNFPDRFSGHQFPNYSSELNVNALLLGDSALYLCASSSQPGGDEQFFGPGTRLTVL.

This clone has just a few counts. Here the CDR3 DNA reads TGTGCCAGCAGCTTAGGGCAGTACTCTGGAAACACCATATATTTT. This translates into CASSLGQYSGNTIYF. V and J are TRBV13 and TRBJ1-3; D not resolved. The CDR3 covers 15 residues. Between the trimmed V and J ends, which lost 0 bases and 0 bases, there was a span of 6 bases. Per germline, CDR1 PRHDT and CDR2 FYEKMQ (reference sequence).